These T cell receptor beta chains were read from a single sample in a study of regulatory T cells in long-lasting Graves disease. TCRdb reanalysed the multiplex PCR reads using MiXCR and keeps one entry per CDR3 protein. The sample carries around 450,000 distinct CDR3 sequences, 14% to 15% recorded once. These data also formed part of another study, on T cells in Graves' hyperthyroidism and ophthalmopathy.

This specimen consisted of peripheral blood mononuclear cells (PBMCs), obtained at new diagnosis, from a patient treated with antithyroid drugs. These receptors were obtained from a woman in her twenties or thirties with Graves disease. The conserved cysteine and the conserved F or W are not part of the CDR3 here. Fields, in order: J gene, V gene, CDR3 protein.

J: TRBJ2-1; V: TRBV6-1; CDR3: ASSEAARLALSSYNEQF
J: TRBJ2-7; V: TRBV2; CDR3: ASSELAPSSYEQY
J: TRBJ1-1; V: TRBV28; CDR3: ASSTGKAF
J: TRBJ1-1; V: TRBV30; CDR3: AWRGVANTEAF
J: TRBJ2-7; V: TRBV27; CDR3: ASTRTGFAHEQY
J: TRBJ2-3; V: TRBV11-2; CDR3: ASSLGTSGRAGPLYTQY
J: TRBJ2-7; V: TRBV6-2/TRBV6-3; CDR3: ASSSGSFYRNEQY
J: TRBJ2-3; V: TRBV6-2/TRBV6-3; CDR3: ASSPTPDRTDTQY
J: TRBJ2-1; V: TRBV20-1; CDR3: SARGDSEQF
J: TRBJ2-4; V: TRBV28; CDR3: ASSSSGILAKNIQY
J: TRBJ2-7; V: TRBV5-1; CDR3: ASSFETGNPPTYEQY
J: TRBJ2-1; V: TRBV19; CDR3: ASQSGKGGYNEQF
J: TRBJ2-7; V: TRBV5-6; CDR3: ASSPRVNPTYEQY
J: TRBJ2-1; V: TRBV27; CDR3: ATHRPGHNEQF
J: TRBJ2-3; V: TRBV11-2; CDR3: ASSQNGYTDTQY
J: TRBJ2-7; V: TRBV20-1; CDR3: SAFRTSDYEQY
J: TRBJ2-7; V: TRBV6-2/TRBV6-3; CDR3: ASSDFSEQY
J: TRBJ2-6; V: TRBV7-2; CDR3: ASRRDSGTGANVLT
J: TRBJ1-6; V: TRBV7-3; CDR3: ASRLYEGSPLH
J: TRBJ2-5; V: TRBV18; CDR3: ASSPEKTQY
J: TRBJ2-1; V: TRBV6-1; CDR3: ASLAGGLWYNGQF
J: TRBJ2-1; V: TRBV5-1; CDR3: ASSHDSFGEQF
J: TRBJ2-7; V: TRBV4-1; CDR3: ASSQEWVGVYEQY
J: TRBJ2-1; V: TRBV28; CDR3: ASSLQGERVNEQF
J: TRBJ2-7; V: TRBV20-1; CDR3: SARDRGGSYEQY
J: TRBJ2-1; V: TRBV24-1; CDR3: ATGRTGRAYNEQF
J: TRBJ1-1; V: TRBV19; CDR3: ASSIRGQMSEAF
J: TRBJ1-4; V: TRBV20-1; CDR3: ALRASTNEKLF
J: TRBJ1-5; V: TRBV6-1; CDR3: ASTTSGQPQH
J: TRBJ2-5; V: TRBV12-3/TRBV12-4; CDR3: ASRPLVEETQY
J: TRBJ2-7; V: TRBV6-2/TRBV6-3; CDR3: ASNEDGDEQY
J: TRBJ2-3; V: TRBV2; CDR3: ASSRAGSTDTQY
J: TRBJ1-4; V: TRBV6-1; CDR3: ASGGQGHGEKLF
J: TRBJ2-2; V: TRBV7-9; CDR3: ASSLAGTATGELF
J: TRBJ1-2; V: TRBV9; CDR3: ASSARAGQGNGYT
J: TRBJ2-3; V: TRBV20-1; CDR3: SAPFWALTSGRALTADTQY
J: TRBJ1-1; V: TRBV5-1; CDR3: ASSRGTVINTEAF
J: TRBJ2-2; V: TRBV12-3/TRBV12-4; CDR3: ASRAHEQNTGELF
J: TRBJ2-5; V: TRBV6-1; CDR3: AISLGRDTAEETQY
J: TRBJ2-7; V: TRBV19; CDR3: ASRPSGLVSREQY
J: TRBJ1-2; V: TRBV5-6; CDR3: ASSLAGASNYGYT